This T cell receptor (beta chain) was captured in a study of shared clonotypes between healthy human individuals. Points from the study as a whole: Non-shared clonotypes were found to have lower generation probabilities than the clonotypes that were shared by all four of the sorted-subset donors.

The V gene lost 5 bases and the J gene lost 5 bases, with 15 bases spanning the gap. The length of the CDR3 is 15 residues. The germline V gene encodes CDR1 SGHVS and CDR2 FNYEAQ. About this clone: Its antigen is not identified.

The data were produced by immunoSEQ multiplex PCR, yet TCRdb's version contains in-frame clones alone and is incomplete. This table has hundreds of thousands of clones, about 80% appearing once. The CD4+ fraction was divided into a CD45RA+ naive subset and a CD45RA-negative memory subset. This sequence was found in a woman younger than 45 in good health. The rearrangement links TRBV7-6 to TRBJ2-2; D gene uncertain. Specimen: memory CD4+ T cells sorted from blood. The subset here: CD45RA-negative fraction. In nucleotides, the CDR3 is TGTGCCAGCAGCCGCACCTCTCTTGAAACCGGGGAGCTGTTTTTT. This sequence encodes CASSRTSLETGELFF.